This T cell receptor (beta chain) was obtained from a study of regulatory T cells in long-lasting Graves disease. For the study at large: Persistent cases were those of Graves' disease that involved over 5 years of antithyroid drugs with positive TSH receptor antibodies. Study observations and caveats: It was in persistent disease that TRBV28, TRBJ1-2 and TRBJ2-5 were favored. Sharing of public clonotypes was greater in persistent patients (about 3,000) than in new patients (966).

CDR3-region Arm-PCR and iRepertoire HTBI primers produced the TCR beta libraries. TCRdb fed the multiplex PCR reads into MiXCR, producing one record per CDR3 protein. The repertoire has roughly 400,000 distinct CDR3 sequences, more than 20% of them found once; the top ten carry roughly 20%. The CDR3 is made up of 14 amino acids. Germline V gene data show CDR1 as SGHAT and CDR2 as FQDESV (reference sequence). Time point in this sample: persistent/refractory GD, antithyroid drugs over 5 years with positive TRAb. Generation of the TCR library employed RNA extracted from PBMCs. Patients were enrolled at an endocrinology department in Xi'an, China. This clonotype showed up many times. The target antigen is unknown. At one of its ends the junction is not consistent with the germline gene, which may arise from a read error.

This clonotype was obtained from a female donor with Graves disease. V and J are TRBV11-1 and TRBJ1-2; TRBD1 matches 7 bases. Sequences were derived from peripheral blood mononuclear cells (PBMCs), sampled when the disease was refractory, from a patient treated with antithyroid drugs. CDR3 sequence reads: CASSLATGRDGYTF. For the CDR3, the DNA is TGTGCCAGCAGCCTAGCGACAGGGCGGGATGGCTACACCTTC.